This T cell receptor (beta chain) was observed in a study of T-cell reconstitution after alpha-beta-depleted transplantation in children. Construction of the TCRbeta library involved unique molecular identifiers. Via MiXCR, TCRdb re-called the PCR reads, giving one row per CDR3 protein. Of 200,000 to 250,000 distinct CDR3 sequences listed, about a tenth are singletons. Sequenced here: PBMCs, sampled before TCRalphabeta/CD19-depleted stem cell transplant. The TCR comes from a child younger than two with acute myeloid leukemia, due to receive a stem cell transplant.

CDR3 in DNA: TGTGCCAGAAGCCTCCGGGGGGCCACTGAAGCTTTCTTT. This translates into CARSLRGATEAFF. This chain connects TRBV5-3 to TRBJ1-1; perhaps TRBD1 as D (6 bases). TRBV5-3 counts as an open reading frame of uncertain function. The CDR3 is 13 residues long. Trimming stripped 4 bases from V and 4 bases from J, with 11 bases between.